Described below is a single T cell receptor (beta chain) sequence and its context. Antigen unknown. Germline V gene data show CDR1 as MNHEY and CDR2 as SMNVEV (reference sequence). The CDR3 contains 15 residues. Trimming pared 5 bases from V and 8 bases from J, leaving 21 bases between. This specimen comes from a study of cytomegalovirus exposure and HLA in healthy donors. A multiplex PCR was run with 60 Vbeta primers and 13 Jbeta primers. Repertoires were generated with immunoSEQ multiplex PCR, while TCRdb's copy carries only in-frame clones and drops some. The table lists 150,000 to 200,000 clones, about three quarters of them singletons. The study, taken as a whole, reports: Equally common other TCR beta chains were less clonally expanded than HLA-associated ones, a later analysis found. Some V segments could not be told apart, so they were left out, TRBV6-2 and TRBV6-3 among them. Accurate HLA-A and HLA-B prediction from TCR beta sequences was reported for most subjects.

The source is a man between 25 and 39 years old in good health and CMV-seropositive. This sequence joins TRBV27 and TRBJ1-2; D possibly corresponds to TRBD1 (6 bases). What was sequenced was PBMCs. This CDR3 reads CASSNPDSPPEGYTF. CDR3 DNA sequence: TGTGCCAGCAGTAACCCGGACAGTCCCCCGGAGGGCTACACCTTC.